Following are 15 T cell receptor beta chains from one sample sequenced in a study of T cells in Graves' hyperthyroidism and ophthalmopathy. The TCR beta CDR3 regions underwent amplification using RNA transcripts as the source. RT-PCR in the first round (using the HTBI primer set) targeted the TCR CDR3. MiXCR, applied by TCRdb to the multiplex PCR reads, yields one record per CDR3 protein. This sample carries fewer than 750,000 distinct CDR3 sequences, under 15% of them seen once, and the ten largest clones take approximately 4.3%. The sequencing input was blood. These TCRs come from a woman between 35 and 50 years old with Graves' ophthalmopathy.

Many counts were recorded for this clonotype. V and J are TRBV30 and TRBJ2-5, with no clear D. The CDR3 runs to 12 residues. The V gene's germline CDR1 is GTSNPN and CDR2 SVGIG (reference sequence). V lost 3 bases and J lost 5, with 10 bases in between. The CDR3 is CAWSPQGETQYF. The CDR3 DNA is TGTGCCTGGAGCCCCCAAGGGGAGACCCAGTACTTC.

V gene TRBV10-3 combines with J gene TRBJ2-2; 14 bases match TRBD2. CDR3 length: 17 amino acids. V gave up 6 bases and J gave up 4 bases; unmatched junction bases: 7. CDR1 is ENHRY, CDR2 SYGVKD, per germline. The CDR3 loop is CAIRTGTSGRSTGELFF. CDR3 in DNA: TGTGCCATCAGGACCGGGACTAGCGGGAGAAGCACCGGGGAGCTGTTTTTT.

J is TRBJ2-2 and V is TRBV4-3, with 11 nucleotides matching TRBD1. Germline V gives CDR1 LGHNA, CDR2 YSLEER. J gave up 0 bases and V 1 base, and 4 bases lay outside the gene matches. This CDR3 contains 18 residues. CDR3 sequence reads: CASSQVRTGGANTGELFF. The CDR3 DNA sequence: TGCGCCAGCAGCCAAGTAAGGACAGGGGGCGCGAACACCGGGGAGCTGTTTTTT.

This rearrangement joins TRBV29-1 to TRBJ2-7, with unresolved D. Germline assignment: CDR1 SQVTM and CDR2 ANQGSEA. Trimming pared 0 bases from V and 0 bases from J, leaving 6 bases between. CDR3 size: 13 residues. The chain's CDR3 is CSVEEGGSYEQYF. In DNA, the CDR3 is TGCAGCGTTGAAGAAGGCGGCTCCTACGAGCAGTACTTC.

This clonotype was counted ten times or more. The V and J genes are TRBV7-2 and TRBJ1-3; D gene uncertain. In germline, CDR1 is SGHTA, CDR2 FQGNSA. CDR3 size: 15 residues. V was pared by 4 bases and J by 4 bases, with 14 bases between. The DNA for the CDR3 is TGTGCCAGCAGCTCCTCCGGGAGAAGGGGAAACACCATATATTTT. Translated, it gives CASSSSGRRGNTIYF.

At least ten counts were recorded for this clonotype. The V and J genes are TRBV7-3 and TRBJ2-7; 12 bases align to TRBD2. The V and J ends lost 5 bases and 3 bases, in that order; junction bases with no gene match: 5. The CDR3 is made up of 15 amino acids. Germline lookup yields CDR1 SGHTA and CDR2 FQGTGA. Here the CDR3 reads CASSRLAGAGYEQYF. CDR3 DNA sequence: TGTGCCAGCAGCAGACTAGCGGGAGCGGGCTACGAGCAGTACTTC.

This clonotype was seen ten or more times. This chain joins TRBV14 and TRBJ2-7; TRBD2 matches 8 bases. CDR1 and CDR2 from the germline V gene are SGHDN and FVKESK. This CDR3 spans 15 amino acids. With V trimmed by 6 bases and J by 4 bases, 11 bases remained unmatched. In DNA, the CDR3 is TGTGCCAGCAGGCCTAGGGGAGCGGGGGCTTACGAGCAGTACTTC. Translation: CASRPRGAGAYEQYF. The full variable domain, completed using reference TRBV14 and TRBJ2-7, is EAGVTQFPSHSVIEKGQTVTLRCDPISGHDNLYWYRRVMGKEIKFLLHFVKESKQDESGMPNNRFLAERTGGTYSTLKVQPAELEDSGVYFCASRPRGAGAYEQYFGPGTRLTVT.

This chain connects TRBV6-5 to TRBJ2-7, with TRBD1 matching over 7 bases. The CDR3 extends over 15 amino acids. The junction had 6 bases not matched to a gene; V was cut back by 3 bases and J by 1 base. The germline gives CDR1 MNHEY, CDR2 SVGAGI. CDR3 nucleotides: TGTGCCAGCAGTTATGACAGGGCGCTTTCCTACGAGCAGTACTTC. Translating it yields CASSYDRALSYEQYF.

The sample holds many counts of this clonotype. The rearrangement uses TRBV28 and TRBJ1-6; perhaps TRBD1 as D (5 bases). The CDR3 spans 14 residues. Germline-derived CDR1 and CDR2 are MDHEN and SYDVKM. The germline V and J ends were trimmed by 11 bases and 7 bases, with 18 bases remaining between them. DNA for the CDR3: TGTGCCGGCCGCCAGGGCAGGGAGAATTCACCCCTCCACTTT. This gives the protein CAGRQGRENSPLHF.

V is TRBV27 and J is TRBJ1-2; a weak D match, TRBD1 (6 bases). The CDR3 loop spans 12 amino acids. Trimming stripped 11 bases from V and 8 bases from J, with 18 bases between. The V gene's germline CDR1 is MNHEY and CDR2 SMNVEV (reference sequence). The CDR3 DNA is TGTGCCCCCCCGACGGGGGCGAGAGGCTACACCTTC. Its translation is CAPPTGARGYTF.

The sample holds many counts of this clonotype. The rearrangement uses TRBV20-1 and TRBJ2-5, with 9 bases fitting TRBD2. The CDR3 is made up of 12 amino acids. Per the germline V gene, CDR1 is DFQATT and CDR2 is SNEGSKA (reference sequence). The CDR3 loop is CRPSAGGETQYF. DNA for the CDR3: TGCAGGCCCAGCGCGGGAGGGGAGACCCAGTACTTC.

This clonotype was counted at least ten times. This chain joins TRBV6-5 and TRBJ1-3; D is undetermined. The V end lost 4 bases, the J end lost 4 bases, and 11 bases lay between the germline ends. The CDR3 spans 14 residues. Per germline, CDR1 MNHEY and CDR2 SVGAGI. This CDR3 reads CASSSGVGGNTIYF. CDR3 coding DNA: TGTGCCAGCAGTTCCGGGGTAGGAGGAAACACCATATATTTT.

In nucleotides, the CDR3 is TGTGCCAGCAGCCCCAGCCCAGGGTTCAATCAGCCCCAGCATTTT. This encodes CASSPSPGFNQPQHF. V and J are TRBV7-2 and TRBJ1-5, with TRBD1 as a possible D gene (5 bases). CDR3 size: 15 residues. Germline V gene lookup returns CDR1 SGHTA and CDR2 FQGNSA. V was trimmed by 5 bases and J by 3 bases, leaving 14 bases between them.

The V call is TRBV28, the J call TRBJ2-2, with D possibly matching TRBD1 (6 bases). Germline lookup yields CDR1 MDHEN and CDR2 SYDVKM. Trimming stripped 6 bases from V and 3 bases from J, with 20 bases between. The CDR3 has 17 amino acids. The CDR3 spells CASSYPEQGRDTGELFF. The CDR3 DNA is TGTGCCAGCAGCTACCCCGAACAGGGAAGGGACACCGGGGAGCTGTTTTTT.

This clonotype was detected only a few times. The V gene is TRBV5-1, the J gene TRBJ2-2, with TRBD2 matching 7 bases. Germline CDR1 is SGHRS and CDR2 is YFSETQ. The CDR3 loop spans 16 amino acids. The V gene end was trimmed by 1 base and the J gene end by 3 bases; junction bases not matched to a gene: 6. The CDR3 loop reads CASSLRLARDTGELFF. CDR3 nucleotides: TGCGCCAGCAGCTTGCGACTAGCACGGGACACCGGGGAGCTGTTTTTT.